Each of the 25 T cell receptor beta chains below was sequenced from the same sample in a study of PD-L1 blockade in urothelial cancer. Time point specified: pretreatment peripheral blood. Profiled with immunoSEQ multiplex PCR; TCRdb holds only in-frame clones, not every one. The sample yields approximately 67,000 clones, approximately 83% seen once. The material sequenced was PBMCs, taken around atezolizumab (anti-PD-L1) treatment. The source of these receptors is a man aged 55-75 years with urothelial cancer.

The chain links TRBV29-1 to TRBJ2-5; D unclear. The germline V gene encodes CDR1 SQVTM and CDR2 ANQGSEA. V was clipped by 4 bases and J by 4 bases, with 4 bases between them. The CDR3 is made up of 10 amino acids. The CDR3 loop reads CSVAIETQYF. CDR3 coding DNA: TGCAGCGTTGCTATAGAGACCCAGTACTTC.

V and J are TRBV19 and TRBJ1-1; 9 nucleotides align to TRBD1. V shed 7 bases, J shed 6 bases, and the junction held 6 bases outside the gene matches. Germline V CDR1 and CDR2: LNHDA, SQIVND (reference sequence). The CDR3 loop spans 13 amino acids. The CDR3 DNA is TGTGCCAGTACGGGGACAGGGAGGGCTGAAGCTTTCTTT. Its translation is CASTGTGRAEAFF.

This clone was recorded once. The chain couples TRBV9 to TRBJ2-3, with TRBD2 matching over 10 bases. Germline V lookup: CDR1 SGDLS, CDR2 YYNGEE. This CDR3 is built from 17 residues. V shed 0 bases, J shed 2 bases, and the junction held 6 bases outside the gene matches. In DNA, the CDR3 is TGTGCCAGCAGCGTAGTTAGCGGGGGGACTCACACAGATACGCAGTATTTT. The encoded protein is CASSVVSGGTHTDTQYF.

The chain uses TRBV6-5 and TRBJ1-6; D call uncertain. Germline assignment: CDR1 MNHEY and CDR2 SVGAGI. There are 11 residues in the CDR3. The V and J ends lost 8 bases and 9 bases respectively, with 8 bases between them. CDR3 residues: CASRRVSPLHF. The CDR3 DNA is TGTGCCAGCCGGCGGGTTTCACCCCTCCACTTT.

The V call is TRBV5-6, the J call TRBJ1-1; D possibly corresponds to TRBD1 (5 bases). The CDR3 covers 14 residues. Germline V gene lookup returns CDR1 SGHDT and CDR2 YYEEEE. V lost 0 bases and J lost 0, with 6 bases in between. CDR3 nucleotides: TGTGCCAGCAGCTTGGGGGGGGTGAACACTGAAGCTTTCTTT. Protein product: CASSLGGVNTEAFF. Full variable domain (missing parts from reference TRBV5-6 and TRBJ1-1): DAGVTQSPTHLIKTRGQQVTLRCSPKSGHDTVSWYQQALGQGPQFIFQYYEEEERQRGNFPDRFSGHQFPNYSSELNVNALLLGDSALYLCASSLGGVNTEAFFGQGTRLTVV.

V and J are TRBV5-6 and TRBJ2-2; no reliable D call. Germline V CDR1 and CDR2: SGHDT, YYEEEE. The CDR3 loop spans 16 amino acids. V shed 2 bases and J shed 0 bases, with 11 bases lying between them. The CDR3 sequence is CASSFRMRTNTGELFF. The CDR3 DNA is TGTGCCAGCAGCTTTCGTATGCGAACGAACACCGGGGAGCTGTTTTTT.

The rearrangement joins TRBV6-5 to TRBJ1-2; possible D gene TRBD1, 6 bases. V shed 4 bases and J shed 6 bases, with 12 bases lying between them. From germline, CDR1 is MNHEY and CDR2 SVGAGI. The CDR3 has 13 amino acids. The CDR3 DNA is TGTGCCAGCAGTTCCTTCAGGGGTGATGGCTACACCTTC. Its translation: CASSSFRGDGYTF.

This clone appeared once. The chain has TRBV19 and TRBJ1-2; 8 bases are a match to TRBD1. Germline V lookup: CDR1 LNHDA, CDR2 SQIVND (reference sequence). The CDR3 extends over 16 amino acids. With V trimmed by 1 base and J by 5 bases, 9 bases remained unmatched. CDR3 in amino acids: CASSIGAPDRGYGYTF. CDR3 nucleotides: TGTGCCAGTAGTATAGGCGCCCCCGACAGGGGTTATGGCTACACCTTC.

The chain employs TRBV21-1 and TRBJ2-2; the table calls TRBD2, which could not be checked here. TRBV21-1 counts as a pseudogene. The CDR3 sequence is 15 residues long. For the CDR3, the DNA is TGTGCCAGCAGCAGGGTCGGGGAGAACACCGGGGAGCTGTTTTTT. Translated: CASSRVGENTGELFF.

J is TRBJ2-3 and V is TRBV10-3, with 7 nucleotides matching TRBD2. Germline trimming cut 3 bases from V and 5 bases from J; bases unmatched to any gene: 5. The germline V gene encodes CDR1 ENHRY and CDR2 SYGVKD. CDR3 length: 14 amino acids. The CDR3 is CAISDFGGKDTQYF. In DNA form, the CDR3 reads TGTGCCATCAGTGATTTCGGGGGGAAAGATACGCAGTATTTT.

This clone was observed a few times. The V and J genes are TRBV9 and TRBJ1-4, with TRBD1 identical over 7 bases. The V segment lost 0 bases and the J segment 6 bases; nucleotides outside the gene matches: 8. This CDR3 comprises 16 residues. The V gene's germline CDR1 is SGDLS and CDR2 YYNGEE. DNA for the CDR3: TGTGCCAGCAGCGTAGAGGGACAGAGGGGAGATGAAAAACTGTTTTTT. It is translated as CASSVEGQRGDEKLFF. Based on the CDR3 plus reference TRBV9 and TRBJ1-4, the full variable domain is DSGVTQTPKHLITATGQRVTLRCSPRSGDLSVYWYQQSLDQGLQFLIQYYNGEERAKGNILERFSAQQFPDLHSELNLSSLELGDSALYFCASSVEGQRGDEKLFFGSGTQLSVL.

V and J are TRBV6-1 and TRBJ2-5; D remains unclear. CDR1 and CDR2 (germline): MNHNS, SASEGT. The germline V and J ends were trimmed by 3 bases and 5 bases, with 19 bases remaining between them. The CDR3 spans 16 residues. CDR3 sequence (DNA): TGTGCCAGCAGTGAGGTGCCAGACCTCTGGCGGGAGACCCAGTACTTC. Amino acid sequence: CASSEVPDLWRETQYF.

The chain joins TRBV7-3 to TRBJ1-2; D ambiguous. The V and J ends lost 5 bases and 0 bases respectively, with 7 bases between them. Germline V gene data show CDR1 as SGHTA and CDR2 as FQGTGA. This CDR3 contains 13 residues. The CDR3 DNA is TGTGCCAGCAGCCCCGGTACTAACTATGGCTACACCTTC. Its translation is CASSPGTNYGYTF.

The rearrangement uses TRBV9 and TRBJ1-1; the D is unclear. V lost 0 bases and J 4 bases, leaving 10 bases between the germline ends. Germline V gene data show CDR1 as SGDLS and CDR2 as YYNGEE. This CDR3 is 14 amino acids long. In DNA, the CDR3 is TGTGCCAGCAGCGTAGGGACTCGAAGCACTGAAGCTTTCTTT. It yields the protein CASSVGTRSTEAFF.

On this clone: Germline and junction disagree at one end, which may indicate a read error. The chain links TRBV12-5 to TRBJ2-7; TRBD2 agrees at 12 bases. The CDR3 is made up of 13 amino acids. CDR1 is LGHNT and CDR2 is FRNRAP in the germline V gene. CDR3 residues: CASGLATSGGLQF. CDR3 sequence (DNA): TGTGCTAGTGGCTTGGCCACTAGCGGGGGGCTCCAATTC.

The chain couples TRBV19 to TRBJ1-4; 7 nucleotides agree with TRBD1. Germline lookup yields CDR1 LNHDA and CDR2 SQIVND (reference sequence). V gave up 6 bases and J gave up 1 base; unmatched junction bases: 2. The CDR3 totals 14 residues. CDR3 protein: CASSWDRTNEKLFF. CDR3 nucleotides: TGTGCCAGTAGCTGGGACAGAACTAATGAAAAACTGTTTTTT.

A few counts support this clone. The rearrangement joins TRBV6-5 to TRBJ2-3; TRBD2 agrees at 8 bases. CDR1 and CDR2 (germline): MNHEY, SVGAGI. V dropped 0 bases and J dropped 5; count of bases not matched to a gene: 7. The CDR3 runs to 16 residues. The CDR3 nucleotides are TGTGCCAGCAGTTACTCCGCGGGGGGCGGGAGAGATACGCAGTATTTT. Its protein is CASSYSAGGGRDTQYF.

This chain joins TRBV21-1 and TRBJ1-2; the table's D call, TRBD1, was not checked against the DNA. TRBV21-1 is annotated as a pseudogene. The CDR3 loop spans 12 amino acids. CDR3 bases: TGTGCCAGCAAACCGGGACAGTTTGGCTACACCTTC. This sequence encodes CASKPGQFGYTF.

The chain combines TRBV2 with TRBJ1-2; TRBD1 matches 7 bases. The CDR3 loop spans 14 amino acids. Germline V gene sequence: CDR1 SNHLY, CDR2 FYNNEI. V gave up 4 bases and J gave up 5 bases; unmatched junction bases: 7. The CDR3 DNA reads as TGTGCCAGCAGTGCCATGGGACAGAGTTATGGCTACACCTTC. Its translation is CASSAMGQSYGYTF.

This clone has only a few counts. V gene TRBV6-1 combines with J gene TRBJ1-1, with 9 bases lining up with TRBD1. This CDR3 has 15 amino acids. Germline CDR1 is MNHNS and CDR2 is SASEGT. J gave up 4 bases and V 3 bases, and 6 bases lay outside the gene matches. The CDR3 loop reads CASSDNRGRSTEAFF. Here the CDR3 DNA reads TGTGCCAGCAGTGATAACAGGGGGCGAAGCACTGAAGCTTTCTTT.

The V and J genes are TRBV9 and TRBJ2-3; 9 positions match TRBD2. Germline CDR1 is SGDLS and CDR2 is YYNGEE. The CDR3 runs 16 residues. The J segment lost 5 bases and the V segment lost 4 bases, leaving 11 bases of the junction unmatched. The chain's CDR3 is CASSYLGGGALDTQYF. The CDR3, as DNA: TGTGCCAGCAGCTACCTGGGCGGGGGGGCCTTAGATACGCAGTATTTT.

In this sample, this clone turned up once. V gene TRBV5-1 combines with J gene TRBJ1-1; the D gene is possibly TRBD1 (6 bases). The CDR3 length is 13 residues. Trimming left V 4 bases short and J 8 bases short, with 15 bases between. CDR1 is SGHRS, CDR2 YFSETQ, per germline. The CDR3 here is CASSVTGLTEAFF. CDR3 in DNA: TGCGCCAGCAGCGTGACAGGTTTAACAGAAGCTTTCTTT.

This clone was seen once. The chain employs TRBV11-3 and TRBJ2-2; TRBD1 might be the D (5 bases). This CDR3 has 15 residues. Germline values: CDR1 SGHNT, CDR2 YENEEA. V dropped 5 bases and J dropped 3 bases, with 13 bases sitting between them. CDR3 sequence (DNA): TGTGCCAGCAGCGAGCAGGGTCACGACACCGGGGAGCTGTTTTTT. This sequence encodes CASSEQGHDTGELFF.

This chain links TRBV6-1 with TRBJ2-7, with D perhaps TRBD2 (6 bases). The germline CDR1 and CDR2 sequences are MNHNS and SASEGT. V lost 3 bases, J lost 7 bases, and 16 bases lay in between. The CDR3 covers 14 residues. CDR3 nucleotide sequence: TGTGCCAGCAGTGAGTTGTTGGGGGGTGGGGAGCAGTACTTC. It codes for CASSELLGGGEQYF.

V gene TRBV11-3 combines with J gene TRBJ2-5, with TRBD2 identical over 14 bases. The germline V gene has CDR1 SGHNT and CDR2 YENEEA. Trimming took 3 bases from V and 4 from J; bases not matched to a gene: 4. The CDR3 is made up of 16 amino acids. As DNA, the CDR3 is TGTGCCAGCAGCTTTGGACTAGCGGGGGGCTTAGAGACCCAGTACTTC. Residues: CASSFGLAGGLETQYF.